The 12 T cell receptor beta chains presented below share a single source sample, sequenced in a study of cytomegalovirus exposure and HLA in healthy donors. 13 Jbeta primers and 60 Vbeta primers were used for the PCR. Only in-frame clones appear in the TCRdb table, and some are missing; sequencing was by immunoSEQ multiplex PCR. The sample lists over 150,000 clones, roughly 80% seen once, with approximately 7% in the top ten. The sample taken for sequencing was PBMCs. The source of these receptors is a woman between 25 and 40 years old in good health and CMV-seropositive.

This rearrangement joins TRBV21-1 to TRBJ2-1; TRBD1 reflects the table's D call only, with no check against the DNA. TRBV21-1 is reported as a pseudogene. CDR3 length equals 16 residues. The chain's CDR3 is CASSKAGDRIENEQFF. CDR3 bases: TGTGCCAGCAGCAAAGCAGGGGACAGGATTGAGAATGAGCAGTTCTTC.

The gene calls are TRBV27 and TRBJ2-3, with 12 bases matching TRBD2. In germline, CDR1 is MNHEY, CDR2 SMNVEV (reference sequence). The ends lost 4 bases at V and 2 bases at J; junction bases unmatched: 7. The CDR3 runs 17 residues. The CDR3 nucleotides read TGTGCCAGCAGTTCCCGACTAGCGGGGGCTATCACAGATACGCAGTATTTT. Its translation is CASSSRLAGAITDTQYF.

The rearrangement uses TRBV5-1 and TRBJ1-1; D might be TRBD1 (5 bases). Trimming removed 2 bases at V and 4 bases at J, with 21 bases between. CDR1 SGHRS and CDR2 YFSETQ come from the germline V gene. There are 17 residues in the CDR3. CDR3 nucleotides: TGCGCCAGCAGCTTCGGCTCTGGGCTGCAGGGTCGCACTGAAGCTTTCTTT. Translating it yields CASSFGSGLQGRTEAFF.

This clone has only one observation. The gene calls are TRBV28 and TRBJ2-1; TRBD2 is a possible D gene (7 bases). With 7 bases removed from V and 9 bases from J, the gap between germline ends came to 22 bases. This CDR3 has 15 amino acids. Looked up from germline, CDR1 is MDHEN and CDR2 is SYDVKM. The CDR3: CASIPGALARGEQFF. In DNA, the CDR3 is TGTGCCAGCATCCCGGGGGCACTAGCGAGAGGTGAGCAGTTCTTC.

This sequence joins TRBV13 and TRBJ1-3, with D unclear. The germline gives CDR1 PRHDT, CDR2 FYEKMQ (reference sequence). Trimming stripped 1 base from V and 1 base from J, with 14 bases between. The CDR3 covers 17 residues. CDR3 region: CASSLDPGRGSGNTIYF. In nucleotides, the CDR3 is TGTGCCAGCAGCTTAGACCCAGGCAGAGGGTCTGGAAACACCATATATTTT.

This clone was seen a handful of times. This chain uses TRBV7-2 with TRBJ2-3; 9 positions match TRBD1. Germline loops: CDR1 SGHTA, CDR2 FQGNSA. CDR3 length: 14 residues. Losses at the gene ends were 4 bases for V and 1 base for J; bases not matched to a gene: 0. This chain's CDR3 is CASSWTGGTDTQYF. The CDR3, as DNA: TGTGCCAGCAGCTGGACAGGGGGCACAGATACGCAGTATTTT.

The chain uses TRBV11-2 and TRBJ2-6, with D perhaps matching TRBD2 (5 bases). This CDR3 is 16 amino acids long. The ends were cut back, 5 bases at V and 3 bases at J, with 14 bases in the middle. Germline lookup yields CDR1 SGHAT and CDR2 FQNNGV. The CDR3 DNA reads TGTGCCAGCAGCCTAGTTTCGGGGATTGGGGCCAACGTCCTGACTTTC. This translates into CASSLVSGIGANVLTF. The full variable domain, completed using reference TRBV11-2 and TRBJ2-6, is EAGVAQSPRYKIIEKRQSVAFWCNPISGHATLYWYQQILGQGPKLLIQFQNNGVVDDSQLPKDRFSAERLKGVDSTLKIQPAKLEDSAVYLCASSLVSGIGANVLTFGAGSRLTVL.

This chain uses TRBV5-1 with TRBJ2-3; D is possibly TRBD2 (7 bases). The CDR3 is 18 residues long. Trimming removed 0 bases at V and 0 bases at J, with 17 bases between. Germline lookup yields CDR1 SGHRS and CDR2 YFSETQ. The CDR3 DNA reads as TGCGCCAGCAGCTTGGGATTGGGCGGGGGCCCGAGCACAGATACGCAGTATTTT. It codes for CASSLGLGGGPSTDTQYF.

The genes are TRBV7-3 and TRBJ2-2; no clear D. Germline lookup yields CDR1 SGHTA and CDR2 FQGTGA. The V and J ends lost 2 bases and 0 bases respectively, with 13 bases between them. This CDR3 region has 17 residues. The CDR3: CASSLGPPEPNTGELFF. The CDR3 nucleotides read TGTGCCAGCAGCTTAGGGCCTCCCGAGCCGAACACCGGGGAGCTGTTTTTT. Filled out from reference TRBV7-3 and TRBJ2-2, the complete variable domain reads GAGVSQTPSNKVTEKGKYVELRCDPISGHTALYWYRQSLGQGPEFLIYFQGTGAADDSGLPNDRFFAVRPEGSVSTLKIQRTERGDSAVYLCASSLGPPEPNTGELFFGEGSRLTVL.

This clone was seen a handful of times. The V and J genes are TRBV10-1 and TRBJ2-7; D may be TRBD1 (7 bases). Germline-derived CDR1 and CDR2 are WNHNN and SYGVQD (reference sequence). The CDR3 contains 18 residues. V gave up 3 bases and J gave up 3 bases, with 24 bases separating them. CDR3 nucleotide sequence: TGCGCCAGCAGTGACCCGCGGGAAGGATTTGCAGGGGGCTACGAGCAGTACTTC. Translating gives CASSDPREGFAGGYEQYF.

The rearrangement links TRBV2 to TRBJ1-5; TRBD1 is a possible D gene (6 bases). The V end was cut by 5 bases, the J end by 4 bases, with 15 bases between. Germline V gene data show CDR1 as SNHLY and CDR2 as FYNNEI. This CDR3 region has 15 residues. The chain's CDR3 is CASSLQGSQNQPQHF. Here the CDR3 DNA reads TGTGCCAGCAGTTTGCAGGGGTCACAAAATCAGCCCCAGCATTTT.

Written as DNA, the CDR3 is TGTGCCAGTAGTAGAGGGGGTAGAGCTTTCTTT. Translating it yields CASSRGGRAFF. The chain combines TRBV19 with TRBJ1-1; a weak D match, TRBD1 (6 bases). Between the trimmed V and J ends, which lost 4 bases and 10 bases, there was a span of 10 bases. This CDR3 has 11 residues. Germline CDR1 is LNHDA and CDR2 is SQIVND (reference sequence). Supplemented by reference TRBV19 and TRBJ1-1, the full variable domain reads DGGITQSPKYLFRKEGQNVTLSCEQNLNHDAMYWYRQDPGQGLRLIYYSQIVNDFQKGDIAEGYSVSREKKESFPLTVTSAQKNPTAFYLCASSRGGRAFFGQGTRLTVV.